This is a list of T cell receptor beta chains from one sample in a study of shared clonotypes between healthy human individuals. Sequencing used immunoSEQ multiplex PCR; TCRdb keeps in-frame clones, though not all of them. Among over a million clones listed, approximately 98.5% were seen once. The sample taken for sequencing was naive CD4+ T cells sorted from blood. The receptor source for this set is a man aged 25-45 years in good health. CDR3s include the opening cysteine and the closing phenylalanine or tryptophan. D genes are given only for firm matches. Expanded clones are given a class, and other clones once, few, many or no size at all.

clone_size	v_call	j_call	d_call	cdr3_aa	cdr3_nt
NA	TRBV28	TRBJ1-5	NA	CASRPPRGGQPQHF	TGTGCCAGCAGACCTCCTCGAGGCGGTCAGCCCCAGCATTTT
NA	TRBV29-1	TRBJ2-3	TRBD2	CSGEPGLAPDTQYF	TGCAGCGGAGAACCGGGACTAGCCCCGGATACGCAGTATTTT
NA	TRBV11-2	TRBJ2-7	NA	CASSKDFYEQYF	TGTGCCAGCAGCAAGGACTTTTACGAGCAGTACTTC
NA	TRBV15	TRBJ2-1	TRBD2	CATSRERDSYNEQFF	TGTGCCACCAGCAGGGAGCGGGATTCCTACAATGAGCAGTTCTTC
NA	TRBV7-2	TRBJ2-5	NA	CASSLLQGFGQETQYF	TGTGCCAGCAGCCTTCTCCAGGGGTTCGGGCAAGAGACCCAGTACTTC
once	TRBV19	TRBJ1-2	TRBD1	CASPTGIYGYTF	TGTGCCAGTCCGACAGGGATCTATGGCTACACCTTC
NA	TRBV7-6	TRBJ2-4	NA	CASGRGGELAKNIQYF	TGTGCCAGCGGTAGGGGCGGCGAACTAGCCAAAAACATTCAGTACTTC
few	TRBV5-1	TRBJ2-5	TRBD1	CASSLTGAGKTQYF	TGCGCCAGCAGCTTGACAGGGGCTGGGAAGACCCAGTACTTC
NA	TRBV11-2	TRBJ1-2	NA	CASSPTTTNYGYTF	TGTGCCAGCAGCCCGACGACGACTAACTATGGCTACACCTTC
once	TRBV9	TRBJ2-3	NA	CASSLLGTPSTDTQYF	TGTGCCAGCAGCTTACTGGGGACACCCAGCACAGATACGCAGTATTTT
NA	TRBV28	TRBJ2-7	NA	CASSLRRPYEQYF	TGTGCCAGCAGTCTCCGTCGTCCCTACGAGCAGTACTTC
NA	TRBV7-6	TRBJ1-1	NA	CASSPRRVGNTEAFF	TGTGCCAGCAGCCCCCGAAGGGTTGGCAACACTGAAGCTTTCTTT
NA	TRBV11-2	TRBJ2-1	TRBD1	CASTRTGDANEQFF	TGTGCCAGCACGAGGACAGGGGATGCCAATGAGCAGTTCTTC
NA	TRBV11-3	TRBJ2-6	NA	CASSPGRQSGANVLTF	TGTGCCAGCAGCCCGGGACGCCAGTCTGGGGCCAACGTCCTGACTTTC